One sample yielded the 24 T cell receptor beta chains listed below, sequenced in a study of early T cells in non-severe SARS-CoV-2 infection. TCRdb re-called the 5' RACE reads with MiXCR, one entry per CDR3 protein. Among around 67,000 distinct CDR3 sequences listed, about 12% were seen once. Source material: whole blood. The receptors come from an adult who was a healthcare worker with PCR-confirmed SARS-CoV-2 infection or an uninfected control (not recorded which).

This clonotype was detected many times. The chain combines TRBV6-2 or TRBV6-3 with TRBJ1-1; the D gene is possibly TRBD1 (5 bases). V was pared by 5 bases and J by 6 bases, with 7 bases between. CDR3 length: 11 amino acids. CDR1 MNHEY and CDR2 SVGEGT come from the germline V gene. The CDR3 DNA reads as TGTGCCAGCAGTCAGGGCGCTGAAGCTTTCTTT. Amino acids: CASSQGAEAFF.

This clonotype was observed at least ten times. CDR3 nucleotide sequence: TGCAGCGTGACGGGGCGGGGGGGCACAGATACGCAGTATTTT. It encodes CSVTGRGGTDTQYF. The chain combines TRBV29-1 with TRBJ2-3, with 8 bases aligning to TRBD2. CDR1 SQVTM and CDR2 ANQGSEA come from the germline V gene. The V segment lost 6 bases and the J segment 1 base; nucleotides outside the gene matches: 6. The CDR3 sequence is 14 residues long.

This clonotype was counted between two and nine times. This sequence joins TRBV6-5 and TRBJ1-1; D is undetermined. The CDR3 is 14 amino acids. Germline assignment: CDR1 MNHEY and CDR2 SVGAGI. V was cut by 2 bases and J by 1 base, with 8 bases left in between. In DNA form, the CDR3 reads TGTGCCAGCAGTTACACCCTGGGGAACACTGAAGCTTTCTTT. Its protein is CASSYTLGNTEAFF.

The J gene is TRBJ1-2, the V gene TRBV9; TRBD1 matches at 7 bases. Germline V CDR1 and CDR2: SGDLS, YYNGEE. The V gene end was trimmed by 0 bases and the J gene end by 3 bases; junction bases not matched to a gene: 2. The CDR3 spans 14 residues. DNA for the CDR3: TGTGCCAGCAGCGTAGGACAGGGTGACTATGGCTACACCTTC. It is translated as CASSVGQGDYGYTF.

This clonotype occurred many times. The J gene is TRBJ1-3, the V gene TRBV25-1, with D unresolved. Trimming took off 7 bases at V and 0 bases at J, with 4 bases between the two ends. This CDR3 region has 12 residues. Per germline, CDR1 MGHDK and CDR2 SYGVNS. CDR3 in amino acids: CASTSSGNTIYF. The CDR3 region has the DNA TGTGCCAGCACGAGCTCTGGAAACACCATATATTTT.

This clonotype was seen many times. The chain links TRBV29-1 to TRBJ2-3; weak D call: TRBD2 (6 bases). Germline CDR1 is SQVTM and CDR2 is ANQGSEA. The CDR3 consists of 14 residues. V shed 7 bases and J shed 0 bases, with 14 bases lying between them. The CDR3 reads CSAQDAGSTDTQYF. The DNA of the CDR3 is TGCAGCGCCCAGGACGCGGGAAGCACAGATACGCAGTATTTT.

There are many counts of this clonotype. The chain couples TRBV6-5 to TRBJ2-2; TRBD2 agrees at 7 bases. V trimming: 7 bases; J trimming: 3 bases; junction bases outside the gene matches: 14. CDR1 and CDR2 from the germline V gene are MNHEY and SVGAGI. CDR3 length: 17 residues. CDR3 sequence: CASTRRGGRRDTGELFF. DNA of the CDR3: TGTGCCAGCACCAGACGGGGAGGGAGGCGAGACACCGGGGAGCTGTTTTTT.

V gene TRBV5-1 combines with J gene TRBJ2-1; 11 bases line up with TRBD2. Germline V gives CDR1 SGHRS, CDR2 YFSETQ. This CDR3 region has 15 residues. With V trimmed by 5 bases and J by 6 bases, 7 bases remained unmatched. The CDR3 sequence: CASRSTSGSPNEQFF. In DNA, the CDR3 is TGCGCCAGCAGATCCACTAGCGGGAGCCCCAATGAGCAGTTCTTC.

This clonotype has just a few counts. The chain employs TRBV28 and TRBJ1-2; D might be TRBD1 (6 bases). Trimming stripped 10 bases from V and 5 bases from J, with 17 bases between. The germline gives CDR1 MDHEN, CDR2 SYDVKM. This CDR3 region has 13 residues. The CDR3 region has the DNA TGTGCCATATCCAAGGGGGTAGGATATGGCTACACCTTC. The encoded protein is CAISKGVGYGYTF.

This clonotype has a count of ten or more. The gene calls are TRBV30 and TRBJ2-1; D may be TRBD1 (5 bases). This CDR3 comprises 13 residues. V was cut by 0 bases and J by 3 bases, with 6 bases left in between. CDR1 and CDR2 from the germline V gene are GTSNPN and SVGIG (reference sequence). The CDR3 bases are TGTGCCTGGAGTGTAGACAGCTACAATGAGCAGTTCTTC. It is translated as CAWSVDSYNEQFF.

Notes on this clonotype: Given a much more abundant clone one base away, this may be a read error. The chain has TRBV28 and TRBJ2-3, with D perhaps matching TRBD1 (6 bases). The CDR3 covers 10 residues. Per the germline V gene, CDR1 is MDHEN and CDR2 is SYDVKM. The CDR3 DNA follows: TGTGCCAGTGGACAGATCCTCCGGCATTTT. It is translated as CASGQILRHF.

The V call is TRBV28, the J call TRBJ1-2; weak D call: TRBD1 (6 bases). This CDR3 spans 13 amino acids. Germline assignment: CDR1 MDHEN and CDR2 SYDVKM. V shed 5 bases and J shed 5 bases, with 12 bases lying between them. The CDR3 coding sequence is TGTGCCAGCAGTCCCGACAGGATTTATGGCTACACCTTC. This gives the protein CASSPDRIYGYTF.

The chain uses TRBV25-1 and TRBJ2-7; perhaps TRBD1 as D (5 bases). The length of the CDR3 is 15 residues. Germline V gene data show CDR1 as MGHDK and CDR2 as SYGVNS. Trimming shortened V by 2 bases and J by 1 base, and 12 bases separated the two germline ends. The CDR3 region has the DNA TGTGCCAGCAGTGAAAGAGGCAGGGAATCCTACGAGCAGTACTTC. It is translated as CASSERGRESYEQYF.

This clonotype was counted at least ten times. The chain couples TRBV18 to TRBJ2-7, with 11 bases fitting TRBD1. Germline lookup yields CDR1 KGHSH and CDR2 LQKENI. The junction had 3 bases not matched to a gene; V was cut back by 0 bases and J by 5 bases. The CDR3 loop spans 15 amino acids. This chain's CDR3 is CASSPPGQGGNEQYF. The CDR3, as DNA: TGTGCCAGCTCACCACCGGGACAGGGGGGTAACGAGCAGTACTTC.

This chain joins TRBV21-1 and TRBJ2-7; TRBD1, as called in the table, went unchecked against the DNA. TRBV21-1 is described as a pseudogene. There are 14 residues in the CDR3. The CDR3 is CASSPGTVVYEQYF. CDR3 nucleotide sequence: TGTGCCAGCAGCCCCGGGACAGTCGTCTACGAGCAGTACTTC.

There are many counts of this clonotype. The V and J genes are TRBV24-1 and TRBJ2-3; TRBD2 aligns across 13 bases. Germline lookup yields CDR1 KGHDR and CDR2 SFDVKD. Trimming cost V 4 bases and J 8 bases; bases outside gene matches: 5. The CDR3 loop spans 15 amino acids. The CDR3 loop is CATSDPGLAGFTQYF. The DNA for the CDR3 is TGTGCCACCAGTGACCCGGGACTAGCGGGGTTTACGCAGTATTTT.

In its sample, this clonotype was seen many times. This rearrangement joins TRBV11-2 to TRBJ2-6; D is unresolved. The germline V gene encodes CDR1 SGHAT and CDR2 FQNNGV. There are 14 residues in the CDR3. The V end lost 4 bases, the J end lost 0 bases, and 4 bases lay between the germline ends. The CDR3 region is CASSSYSGANVLTF. The CDR3 bases are TGTGCCAGCAGCTCTTACTCTGGGGCCAACGTCCTGACTTTC.

Ten or more counts support this clonotype. The gene calls are TRBV29-1 and TRBJ2-7; D uncertain. The V gene lost 4 bases and the J gene lost 5 bases, with 18 bases spanning the gap. This CDR3 has 14 amino acids. From germline, CDR1 is SQVTM and CDR2 ANQGSEA. The CDR3 coding sequence is TGCAGCGTTGTGTGGGTAGCTTTTAGCAACGAGCAGTACTTC. Protein sequence: CSVVWVAFSNEQYF.

The V and J genes are TRBV27 and TRBJ1-2; D is perhaps TRBD1 (5 bases). The V and J ends lost 2 bases and 4 bases respectively, with 11 bases between them. Germline V lookup: CDR1 MNHEY, CDR2 SMNVEV (reference sequence). This CDR3 has 14 residues. This chain's CDR3 is CASSLTQGLYGYTF. The CDR3 bases are TGTGCCAGCAGTTTAACCCAGGGCCTCTATGGCTACACCTTC.

This clonotype has at least ten counts. The V gene is TRBV7-9, the J gene TRBJ1-2; D is uncertain. The germline V gene has CDR1 SEHNR and CDR2 FQNEAQ (reference sequence). This CDR3 is built from 14 residues. The V gene lost 8 bases and the J gene lost 4 bases, with 17 bases spanning the gap. In DNA form, the CDR3 reads TGTGCCAGCTCCCTCGAGGAGGGATTCTATGGCTACACCTTC. Translating it yields CASSLEEGFYGYTF. The variable domain in full, with the rest retrieved from reference TRBV7-9 and TRBJ1-2, is DTGVSQNPRHKITKRGQNVTFRCDPISEHNRLYWYRQTLGQGPEFLTYFQNEAQLEKSRLLSDRFSAERPKGSFSTLEIQRTEQGDSAMYLCASSLEEGFYGYTFGSGTRLTVV.

J is TRBJ2-1 and V is TRBV5-1; no clear D. The CDR3 length is 13 residues. Germline V gene lookup returns CDR1 SGHRS and CDR2 YFSETQ. The germline V and J ends were trimmed by 4 bases and 8 bases, with 13 bases remaining between them. The CDR3 loop reads CASSADPKDEQFF. The CDR3 nucleotides are TGCGCCAGCAGCGCCGACCCAAAGGATGAGCAGTTCTTC.

In its sample, this clonotype was seen many times. The chain joins TRBV14 to TRBJ1-4; maybe TRBD1 (6 bases). Germline CDR1 SGHDN, CDR2 FVKESK. The CDR3 length is 15 residues. V was trimmed by 4 bases and J by 5 bases, leaving 14 bases between them. As DNA, the CDR3 is TGTGCCAGCAGCCGATACGGGACAAACAATGAAAAACTGTTTTTT. Translation gives CASSRYGTNNEKLFF. Full variable domain (outside the CDR3, taken from reference TRBV14 and TRBJ1-4): EAGVTQFPSHSVIEKGQTVTLRCDPISGHDNLYWYRRVMGKEIKFLLHFVKESKQDESGMPNNRFLAERTGGTYSTLKVQPAELEDSGVYFCASSRYGTNNEKLFFGSGTQLSVL.

This chain joins TRBV28 and TRBJ2-7; 7 bases agree with TRBD2. This CDR3 region has 12 residues. Trimming at V came to 8 bases and at J to 2 bases, leaving 3 bases not matched to a gene. Germline CDR1 is MDHEN and CDR2 is SYDVKM. The CDR3 is CASGGGTYEQYF. DNA for the CDR3: TGTGCCAGCGGGGGAGGGACCTACGAGCAGTACTTC. The full variable domain, rest sourced from reference TRBV28 and TRBJ2-7, is DVKVTQSSRYLVKRTGEKVFLECVQDMDHENMFWYRQDPGLGLRLIYFSYDVKMKEKGDIPEGYSVSREKKERFSLILESASTNQTSMYLCASGGGTYEQYFGPGTRLTVT.

This clonotype was counted at least ten times. This sequence joins TRBV11-2 and TRBJ2-7; 11 nucleotides line up with TRBD2. The V segment lost 2 bases and the J segment 7 bases; nucleotides outside the gene matches: 7. The CDR3 runs to 15 residues. Germline-derived CDR1 and CDR2 are SGHAT and FQNNGV. The CDR3 coding sequence is TGTGCCAGCAGCTTACGGGGGCTAGCGGGAGGTGAGCAGTACTTC. Translated, it gives CASSLRGLAGGEQYF. The variable domain in full, completed from reference TRBV11-2 and TRBJ2-7, reads EAGVAQSPRYKIIEKRQSVAFWCNPISGHATLYWYQQILGQGPKLLIQFQNNGVVDDSQLPKDRFSAERLKGVDSTLKIQPAKLEDSAVYLCASSLRGLAGGEQYFGPGTRLTVT.